Below, 13 T cell receptor beta chains from the same sample are listed, as sequenced in a study of Ad26.COV2.S vaccination and SARS-CoV-2 variants. Treatment defined: some 20 received Ad26.COV2.S at low or high dose, single or two shots; about 5 received placebo; per-sample allocation not given. After the first vaccine or placebo injection, samples were drawn on day 63. Repertoires were generated with immunoSEQ multiplex PCR, while TCRdb's copy carries only in-frame clones and drops some. The sample records about 220,000 clones, roughly 88% being singletons. The sequencing used peripheral blood, collected in a trial of Ad26.COV2.S vaccine versus placebo. The receptors derive from a person aged 18 to 59 who received the Ad26.COV2.S COVID-19 vaccine or a placebo.

The chain recombines TRBV4-3 with TRBJ2-1; the match to TRBD2 covers 7 bases. V lost 4 bases, J lost 5 bases, and 2 bases stayed unmatched. CDR1 and CDR2 (germline): LGHNA, YSLEER. The CDR3 covers 13 residues. The CDR3, as DNA: TGCGCCAGCAGCCCTGGACTAGACAATGAGCAGTTCTTC. It specifies CASSPGLDNEQFF.

This chain links TRBV30 with TRBJ1-2; D not certain. CDR3 length: 14 amino acids. Trimming left V 4 bases short and J 3 bases short, with 15 bases between. Germline V lookup: CDR1 GTSNPN, CDR2 SVGIG (reference sequence). The CDR3 reads CAWKPPWTDYGYTF. The CDR3 DNA follows: TGTGCCTGGAAACCCCCATGGACGGACTATGGCTACACCTTC.

The chain couples TRBV20-1 to TRBJ1-3; no clear D. The CDR3 is 13 amino acids. The germline CDR1 and CDR2 sequences are DFQATT and SNEGSKA (reference sequence). V was cut by 3 bases and J by 0 bases, with 6 bases left in between. The CDR3 bases are TGCAGTGCTAGTAACCCCTCTGGAAACACCATATATTTT. It translates to CSASNPSGNTIYF.

This chain joins TRBV18 and TRBJ1-5; D call uncertain. V dropped 4 bases and J dropped 0 bases, with 7 bases sitting between them. This CDR3 region has 14 residues. From germline, CDR1 is KGHSH and CDR2 LQKENI. The CDR3 DNA follows: TGTGCCAGCTCACGGGCGGATAGCAATCAGCCCCAGCATTTT. This translates into CASSRADSNQPQHF. The full variable domain, in which reference TRBV18 and TRBJ1-5 provide the parts outside the CDR3, is NAGVMQNPRHLVRRRGQEARLRCSPMKGHSHVYWYRQLPEEGLKFMVYLQKENIIDESGMPKERFSAEFPKEGPSILRIQQVVRGDSAAYFCASSRADSNQPQHFGDGTRLSIL.

This chain joins TRBV27 and TRBJ2-7; 7 bases fit TRBD1. The CDR3 has 16 amino acids. Looked up from germline, CDR1 is MNHEY and CDR2 is SMNVEV (reference sequence). Germline trimming cut 5 bases from V and 0 bases from J; bases unmatched to any gene: 10. The DNA for the CDR3 is TGTGCCAGCAGTCTCTCGACGACAGGGAGCTCCTACGAGCAGTACTTC. It specifies CASSLSTTGSSYEQYF.

The chain uses TRBV10-3 and TRBJ2-2; D gene unclear. This CDR3 is 12 amino acids long. CDR1 and CDR2 (germline): ENHRY, SYGVKD. With 6 bases removed from V and 6 bases from J, the gap between germline ends came to 8 bases. This CDR3 reads CAIRGLPGELFF. The CDR3 DNA reads TGTGCCATCAGGGGCCTCCCCGGGGAGCTGTTTTTT.

The chain is built from TRBV4-3 and TRBJ2-7; D gene ambiguous. CDR1 LGHNA and CDR2 YSLEER come from the germline V gene. Between the trimmed V and J ends, which lost 0 bases and 2 bases, there was a span of 11 bases. The CDR3 covers 15 residues. The CDR3, as DNA: TGCGCCAGCAGCCAAGATCGGTCGCAGGCCTACGAGCAGTACTTC. Encoded protein: CASSQDRSQAYEQYF.

The chain carries TRBV7-8 and TRBJ2-1, with a weak D call TRBD1 (6 bases). Trimming took off 5 bases at V and 4 bases at J, with 15 bases between the two ends. CDR1 is SGHVS, CDR2 FQNEAQ, per germline. The CDR3 has 15 residues. The CDR3 nucleotides read TGTGCCAGCAGCGGGGACACAAGGAGATACAATGAGCAGTTCTTC. Its translation is CASSGDTRRYNEQFF.

This clone was detected only a few times. V usage is TRBV5-4 and J usage is TRBJ1-1; 8 bases are shared with TRBD1. The trim removed 1 base at V and 7 bases at J, leaving 6 bases unmatched. The CDR3 totals 14 residues. CDR1 and CDR2 (germline): SGHNT, YYREEE (reference sequence). CDR3 protein: CASSLTGGHDEAFF. CDR3 nucleotides: TGTGCCAGCAGCTTGACAGGGGGGCATGATGAAGCTTTCTTT.

The CDR3 sequence: CASSIASPQETQYF. The CDR3 bases are TGTGCCAGTAGTATAGCCTCCCCTCAAGAGACCCAGTACTTC. The V gene is TRBV19, the J gene TRBJ2-5; no definite D call. V lost 1 base and J lost 2, with 8 bases in between. Germline CDR1 reads LNHDA; CDR2 reads SQIVND (reference sequence). This CDR3 has 14 amino acids.

The CDR3 region has the DNA TGTGCCAGCAGTTTCCTGGACAGGGTGCAATGGAATGAGCAGTTCTTC. Translated, it gives CASSFLDRVQWNEQFF. The V and J genes are TRBV27 and TRBJ2-1, with TRBD1 identical over 8 bases. The CDR3 contains 16 residues. Trimming took 3 bases from V and 7 from J; bases not matched to a gene: 11. The V gene's germline CDR1 is MNHEY and CDR2 SMNVEV (reference sequence).

This clone was seen only once. The genes are TRBV12-3 or TRBV12-4 and TRBJ2-7, with D uncertain. Between the trimmed V and J ends, which lost 1 base and 2 bases, there was a span of 3 bases. The CDR3 runs 12 residues. The CDR3 sequence is CASSLEAYEQYF. DNA for the CDR3: TGTGCCAGCAGTTTAGAGGCCTACGAGCAGTACTTC.

The V and J genes are TRBV28 and TRBJ1-4; 7 nucleotides agree with TRBD1. Germline CDR1 and CDR2: MDHEN and SYDVKM. V gave up 4 bases and J gave up 2 bases; unmatched junction bases: 7. CDR3 size: 16 residues. The CDR3 region is CASSSQGSRTNEKLFF. In DNA, the CDR3 is TGTGCCAGCAGTTCACAGGGGTCCAGGACTAATGAAAAACTGTTTTTT.